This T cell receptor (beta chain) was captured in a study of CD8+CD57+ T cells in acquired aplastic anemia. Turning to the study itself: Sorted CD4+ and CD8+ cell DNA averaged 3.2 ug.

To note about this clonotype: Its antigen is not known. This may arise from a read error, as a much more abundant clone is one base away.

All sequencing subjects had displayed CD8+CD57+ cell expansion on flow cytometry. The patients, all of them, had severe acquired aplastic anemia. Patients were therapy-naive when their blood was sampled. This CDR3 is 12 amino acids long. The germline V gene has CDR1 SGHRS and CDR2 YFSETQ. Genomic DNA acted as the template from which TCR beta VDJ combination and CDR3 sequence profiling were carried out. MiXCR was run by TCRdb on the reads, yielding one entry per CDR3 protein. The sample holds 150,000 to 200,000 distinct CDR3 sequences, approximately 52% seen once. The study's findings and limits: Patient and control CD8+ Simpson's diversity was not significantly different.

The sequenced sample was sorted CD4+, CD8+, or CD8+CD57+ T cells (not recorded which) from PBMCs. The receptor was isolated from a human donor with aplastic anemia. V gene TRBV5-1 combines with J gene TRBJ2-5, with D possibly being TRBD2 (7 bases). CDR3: CASTGGQETKYF. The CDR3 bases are TGCGCCAGCACGGGGGGCCAAGAGACCAAGTACTTC.